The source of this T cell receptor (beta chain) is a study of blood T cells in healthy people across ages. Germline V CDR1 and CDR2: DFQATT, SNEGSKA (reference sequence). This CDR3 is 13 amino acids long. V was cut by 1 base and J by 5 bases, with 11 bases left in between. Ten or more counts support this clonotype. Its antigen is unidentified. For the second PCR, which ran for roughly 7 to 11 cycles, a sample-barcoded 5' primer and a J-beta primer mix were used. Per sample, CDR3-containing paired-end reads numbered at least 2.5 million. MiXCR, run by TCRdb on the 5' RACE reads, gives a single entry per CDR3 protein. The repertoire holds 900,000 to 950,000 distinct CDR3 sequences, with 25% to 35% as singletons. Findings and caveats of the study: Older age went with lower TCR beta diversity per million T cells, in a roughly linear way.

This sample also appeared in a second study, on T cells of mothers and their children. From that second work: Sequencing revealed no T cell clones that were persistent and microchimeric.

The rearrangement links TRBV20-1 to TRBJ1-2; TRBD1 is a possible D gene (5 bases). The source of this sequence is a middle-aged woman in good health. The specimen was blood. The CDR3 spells CSARAGVWYGYTF. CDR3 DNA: TGCAGTGCTAGAGCGGGGGTCTGGTATGGCTACACCTTC.